This T cell receptor (beta chain) was sequenced for a study of blood T cells in healthy people across ages. CDR3 length: 13 residues. V gave up 7 bases and J gave up 5 bases, with 14 bases separating them. Germline CDR1 WSHSY, CDR2 SAAADI. A second roughly 7 to 12 cycle PCR used barcoded and J-beta primers. There were at least 2.5 million CDR3-containing paired-end reads obtained from each sample. TCRdb re-called the 5' RACE reads through MiXCR, storing one row per CDR3 protein. The sample holds 1.5 million to 2 million distinct CDR3 sequences, roughly a third seen once. This TCR derives from a woman under 40 in good health. The sample taken for sequencing was blood. The chain combines TRBV10-2 with TRBJ1-1; D is ambiguous. The CDR3 region has the DNA TGCGCCAGCAAGGTAGGCAGTCGTACTGAAGCTTTCTTT. This gives the protein CASKVGSRTEAFF.